This T cell receptor beta chain is drawn from a study of CD8 T cells in ankylosing spondylitis. Findings and caveats of the study: Disease-linked clones reportedly concentrated significantly in matched ankylosing spondylitis synovial fluid. Reports of some motif variants in reactive arthritis synovial fluid and blood predate this one.

As the method for making TCR beta libraries, quantitative 5'-RACE with molecular barcodes was used. TCRdb reanalysed the 5' RACE reads using MiXCR and keeps one entry per CDR3 protein. The sample includes roughly 250,000 distinct CDR3 sequences, roughly 8.6% of them seen just once. In germline, CDR1 is SGHRS, CDR2 YFSETQ. V was shortened by 5 bases and J by 0 bases, with 14 bases between the two germline ends. The CDR3 is 15 residues long. This clonotype was counted at least ten times. The antigen remains undetermined. The sequence came from a male donor with ankylosing spondylitis or in good health (not recorded which). This rearrangement joins TRBV5-1 to TRBJ1-1, with D possibly TRBD1 on 5 matching bases. What was sequenced was blood, either unsorted or a sorted T cell fraction (not recorded which). CDR3 residues: CASSGGSEVNTEAFF. CDR3 nucleotides: TGCGCCAGCAGTGGGGGATCGGAGGTGAACACTGAAGCTTTCTTT.